Presented here are 32 T cell receptor beta chains from one specimen sequenced in a study of CD8 T cells in Susac syndrome. RNA totalling about 0.5 to 1 ug underwent reverse transcription with random hexamers. Via MiXCR, TCRdb re-called the immunoSEQ multiplex PCR reads, giving one row per CDR3 protein. Among roughly 120,000 distinct CDR3 sequences listed, more than 85% were seen once. The sequencing input was CD8+ T cells from PBMCs. The source of these receptors is a human donor with multiple sclerosis.

The gene calls are TRBV12-3 or TRBV12-4 and TRBJ2-3; D ambiguous. The CDR3 spans 12 residues. V was clipped by 4 bases and J by 6 bases, with 8 bases between them. The CDR3 region is CASSWPDDTQYF. CDR3 bases: TGTGCCAGCAGTTGGCCCGATGATACGCAGTATTTT.

This CDR3 is CASSYSTTGTGGFYDDGYTF. The CDR3 nucleotides read TGTGCCAGCAGTTACTCCACAACCGGGACAGGGGGCTTCTATGACGACGGCTACACCTTC. This chain connects TRBV6-5 to TRBJ1-2, with 12 bases fitting TRBD1. Germline CDR1 MNHEY, CDR2 SVGAGI. The CDR3 is 20 residues long. V dropped 0 bases and J dropped 8; count of bases not matched to a gene: 19.

This chain links TRBV9 with TRBJ2-3; unclear D gene. Germline CDR1 SGDLS, CDR2 YYNGEE. Trimming took 5 bases from V and 1 from J, leaving 5 bases between them. CDR3 length: 12 residues. The CDR3: CASRGGTDTQYF. The CDR3 nucleotides read TGTGCCAGCAGAGGAGGCACAGATACGCAGTATTTT.

This clonotype was recorded a few times. The V call is TRBV12-5, the J call TRBJ2-3; TRBD2 agrees at 10 bases. Per germline, CDR1 LGHNT and CDR2 FRNRAP. CDR3 length: 12 residues. The junction had 0 bases not matched to a gene; V was cut back by 8 bases and J by 4 bases. Written as DNA, the CDR3 is TGTGCTAGTAGCGGGGGGGCAGATACGCAGTATTTT. It translates to CASSGGADTQYF.

V gene TRBV7-9 combines with J gene TRBJ2-7; 8 bases are shared with TRBD1. The J segment lost 7 bases and the V segment lost 6 bases, leaving 11 bases of the junction unmatched. Germline lookup yields CDR1 SEHNR and CDR2 FQNEAQ (reference sequence). The CDR3 covers 14 residues. The CDR3 protein is CASRPGQGQGEQYF. The CDR3 DNA is TGTGCCAGCAGACCCGGACAGGGTCAAGGGGAGCAGTACTTC.

The chain links TRBV28 to TRBJ2-4; TRBD2 agrees at 10 bases. The germline V gene encodes CDR1 MDHEN and CDR2 SYDVKM. CDR3 length: 17 residues. The V segment lost 10 bases and the J segment 1 base; nucleotides outside the gene matches: 13. CDR3 nucleotide sequence: TGTGCCACCTCTCAGCGGGGGGGATCTTGGGCCAAAAACATTCAGTACTTC. Amino acids: CATSQRGGSWAKNIQYF.

The V and J genes are TRBV25-1 and TRBJ1-3; D not certain. Trimming removed 8 bases from V and 7 bases from J, with 6 bases in between. CDR3 size: 10 residues. Germline assignment: CDR1 MGHDK and CDR2 SYGVNS. CDR3 DNA sequence: TGTGCCAGCGGAGGGAACACCATATATTTT. This translates into CASGGNTIYF.

The V call is TRBV12-3 or TRBV12-4, the J call TRBJ2-1; the D call may be TRBD1 or TRBD2 (5 bases each). This CDR3 is 13 amino acids long. Deletions cut 7 bases from V and 4 bases from J, with 11 bases between. Written as DNA, the CDR3 is TGTGCCAGCACCTGGGACCTTTACAATGAGCAGTTCTTC. This gives the protein CASTWDLYNEQFF.

This clonotype has just one count. The chain recombines TRBV20-1 with TRBJ2-3; either TRBD1 or TRBD2 may supply D (5 bases each). V lost 0 bases to trimming and J lost 4 bases, with 17 bases between them. Germline V gives CDR1 DFQATT, CDR2 SNEGSKA (reference sequence). The CDR3 runs to 16 residues. The CDR3 DNA reads TGCAGTGCTAGAGATCGGGTAGGGGAGCTTCCAGATACGCAGTATTTT. Residues: CSARDRVGELPDTQYF.

V gene TRBV6-1 combines with J gene TRBJ1-2; maybe TRBD1 (5 bases). Trimming cost V 4 bases and J 4 bases, with 10 bases left between them. The germline V gene has CDR1 MNHNS and CDR2 SASEGT. The CDR3 is 13 residues long. The CDR3 DNA reads TGTGCCAGCAGTGGCAGGGAACTCTATGGCTACACCTTC. Residues: CASSGRELYGYTF.

The chain couples TRBV4-1 to TRBJ2-7, with D possibly matching TRBD1 (7 bases). V was cut by 4 bases and J by 0 bases, with 13 bases left in between. The germline CDR1 and CDR2 sequences are MGHRA and YSYEKL. The CDR3 has 15 residues. CDR3: CASSRDREDSYEQYF. The CDR3 coding sequence is TGCGCCAGCAGCCGCGACAGGGAGGACTCCTACGAGCAGTACTTC.

The J gene is TRBJ1-1, the V gene TRBV7-9; the match to TRBD1 covers 7 bases. This CDR3 contains 15 residues. Trimming took 2 bases from V and 1 from J; bases not matched to a gene: 4. Germline assignment: CDR1 SEHNR and CDR2 FQNEAQ (reference sequence). The CDR3 nucleotides are TGTGCCAGCAGCTTATGGGACAGACCGAACACTGAAGCTTTCTTT. This codes for CASSLWDRPNTEAFF.

This sequence joins TRBV5-1 and TRBJ2-7; tentative D call: TRBD1 (6 bases). The CDR3 runs 15 residues. Per the germline V gene, CDR1 is SGHRS and CDR2 is YFSETQ. The V end was cut by 0 bases, the J end by 3 bases, with 13 bases between. The CDR3 coding sequence is TGCGCCAGCAGCTTGGTTGCAGGGGCCGGCTACGAGCAGTACTTC. It translates to CASSLVAGAGYEQYF.

The chain carries TRBV20-1 and TRBJ2-5; 7 nucleotides line up with TRBD2. Germline V gene lookup returns CDR1 DFQATT and CDR2 SNEGSKA (reference sequence). Losses at the gene ends were 4 bases for V and 5 bases for J; bases not matched to a gene: 10. This CDR3 has 14 residues. The CDR3 region is CSAKDLADWETQYF. Written as DNA, the CDR3 is TGCAGTGCTAAAGACCTAGCGGACTGGGAGACCCAGTACTTC.

The genes are TRBV27 and TRBJ1-4; D unclear. The CDR3 runs to 13 residues. Germline CDR1 and CDR2: MNHEY and SMNVEV (reference sequence). V lost 3 bases to trimming and J lost 11 bases, with 13 bases between them. CDR3 sequence (DNA): TGTGCCAGCAGTTTCCGGGGTCAGGCGAAACTGTTTTTT. It translates to CASSFRGQAKLFF.

The V gene is TRBV30, the J gene TRBJ2-1; D could derive from TRBD1 or TRBD2 (5 bases each). The CDR3 runs to 19 residues. From germline, CDR1 is GTSNPN and CDR2 SVGIG (reference sequence). V was cut by 3 bases and J by 2 bases, with 26 bases left in between. The CDR3 spells CAWSPQGPRGYYPYNEQFF. The CDR3 DNA reads TGTGCCTGGAGCCCTCAGGGCCCCCGGGGATACTACCCCTACAATGAGCAGTTCTTC. The full variable domain, with the rest looked up from reference TRBV30 and TRBJ2-1, is SQTIHQWPATLVQPVGSPLSLECTVEGTSNPNLYWYRQAAGRGLQLLFYSVGIGQISSEVPQNLSASRPQDRQFILSSKKLLLSDSGFYLCAWSPQGPRGYYPYNEQFFGPGTRLTVL.

The CDR3 DNA reads as TGTGCCAGCAGTTTAGGGATGGTCCCTTGGAATGAGCAGTTCTTC. Encoded protein: CASSLGMVPWNEQFF. This chain links TRBV12-3 or TRBV12-4 with TRBJ2-1, with no clear D. The V end was cut by 1 base, the J end by 7 bases, with 14 bases between. The CDR3 consists of 15 residues.

This clonotype appeared a few times. The junction shows a germline mismatch at one end, possibly a read error. DNA of the CDR3: TGCGCCAGCAGTCCGAGACAGGGGGCATATAATTCCCCCCTCCACTTT. It encodes CASSPRQGAYNSPLHF. This chain joins TRBV4-1 and TRBJ1-6; 10 bases match TRBD1. The germline V gene encodes CDR1 MGHRA and CDR2 YSYEKL. The CDR3 contains 16 residues.

The chain combines TRBV12-3 or TRBV12-4 with TRBJ2-7, with D possibly matching TRBD1 (7 bases). CDR3 size: 14 residues. The V end was cut by 7 bases, the J end by 4 bases, with 17 bases between. The CDR3 bases are TGTGCCAGCACTCCAAAGACAGGGAGGTACGAGCAGTACGTC. As protein: CASTPKTGRYEQYV.

The V call is TRBV9, the J call TRBJ2-2; 16 bases agree with TRBD2. With V trimmed by 0 bases and J by 6 bases, 2 bases remained unmatched. Germline V gene data show CDR1 as SGDLS and CDR2 as YYNGEE. CDR3 length: 17 residues. CDR3 DNA sequence: TGTGCCAGCAGCGTAGGAGGGACTAGCGGGAGGGCCGGGGAGCTGTTTTTT. Translating it yields CASSVGGTSGRAGELFF.

This chain uses TRBV27 with TRBJ1-2; TRBD1 aligns across 7 bases. This CDR3 has 13 residues. V gave up 5 bases and J gave up 7 bases; unmatched junction bases: 7. Germline values: CDR1 MNHEY, CDR2 SMNVEV (reference sequence). The chain's CDR3 is CASSPRTGFGYTF. The CDR3 nucleotides read TGTGCCAGCAGTCCCCGGACAGGTTTTGGCTACACCTTC.

This clonotype was detected only once. This sequence joins TRBV24-1 and TRBJ2-1, with 10 bases identical to TRBD2. Trimming removed 2 bases from V and 4 bases from J; junction bases left unmatched: 13. This CDR3 has 19 amino acids. CDR1 and CDR2 from the germline V gene are KGHDR and SFDVKD. The CDR3 sequence: CATSDSRLSGGAQYNEQFF. The CDR3 DNA follows: TGTGCCACCAGTGATTCCCGCCTCAGCGGGGGGGCTCAGTACAATGAGCAGTTCTTC.

The rearrangement uses TRBV7-3 and TRBJ1-2, with no clear D. Germline CDR1 is SGHTA and CDR2 is FQGTGA. The V end was cut by 5 bases, the J end by 8 bases, with 9 bases between. This CDR3 has 11 amino acids. This chain's CDR3 is CASSDGSGYTF. In DNA form, the CDR3 reads TGTGCCAGCAGCGACGGATCGGGCTACACCTTC.

The rearrangement links TRBV10-3 to TRBJ2-6; no reliable D call. Germline CDR1 ENHRY, CDR2 SYGVKD. The CDR3 runs to 16 residues. Trimming left V 0 bases short and J 2 bases short, with 8 bases between. CDR3 nucleotide sequence: TGTGCCATCAGTGAGTCGATAGGGACTGGGGCCAACGTCCTGACTTTC. Translating gives CAISESIGTGANVLTF.

This chain joins TRBV7-2 and TRBJ2-3; maybe TRBD1 (6 bases). V lost 2 bases and J 2 bases, leaving 11 bases between the germline ends. The CDR3 has 15 residues. CDR1 and CDR2 (germline): SGHTA, FQGNSA. CDR3 protein: CASSLRGFHTDTQYF. CDR3 sequence (DNA): TGTGCCAGCAGCTTAAGGGGGTTCCACACAGATACGCAGTATTTT.

The V and J genes are TRBV9 and TRBJ2-3, with D possibly being TRBD1 (5 bases). The CDR3 extends over 15 amino acids. V gave up 0 bases and J gave up 3 bases, with 11 bases separating them. Germline V gene sequence: CDR1 SGDLS, CDR2 YYNGEE. CDR3 residues: CASSVADRGTDTQYF. DNA for the CDR3: TGTGCCAGCAGCGTAGCGGATAGGGGAACAGATACGCAGTATTTT.

The J gene is TRBJ1-1, the V gene TRBV5-1; D might be TRBD1 (5 bases). The CDR3 has 14 amino acids. Trimming left V 2 bases short and J 0 bases short, with 8 bases between. Per germline, CDR1 SGHRS and CDR2 YFSETQ. CDR3 residues: CASSFRGLNTEAFF. The CDR3, as DNA: TGCGCCAGCAGCTTCCGGGGACTGAACACTGAAGCTTTCTTT.

The chain joins TRBV7-3 to TRBJ2-1; 13 bases align to TRBD2. Germline V CDR1 and CDR2: SGHTA, FQGTGA. Losses at the gene ends were 4 bases for V and 3 bases for J; bases not matched to a gene: 12. This CDR3 contains 19 residues. CDR3 bases: TGTGCCAGCAGCTACCCTCGGACTAGCGGGAGAGCGGTCTACAATGAGCAGTTCTTC. Translation gives CASSYPRTSGRAVYNEQFF.

V usage is TRBV6-7 and J usage is TRBJ2-6; the D gene is possibly TRBD1 (6 bases). TRBV6-7 belongs to the ORF category, with a function that is uncertain. V lost 7 bases to trimming and J lost 3 bases, with 10 bases between them. The CDR3 is 14 amino acids. CDR3 nucleotide sequence: TGTGCCAGCATAAACAGGGTTGGGGCCAACGTCCTGACTTTC. Its protein product is CASINRVGANVLTF.

The chain recombines TRBV27 with TRBJ2-7; 10 bases are a match to TRBD1. V lost 4 bases to trimming and J lost 2 bases; unmatched junction nucleotides: 2. The CDR3 is 14 amino acids. Germline V gives CDR1 MNHEY, CDR2 SMNVEV (reference sequence). The CDR3 DNA sequence: TGTGCCAGCAGTTCCGACAGGGGGCCCTACGAGCAGTACTTC. As protein: CASSSDRGPYEQYF.

This clonotype was observed a handful of times. The chain combines TRBV18 with TRBJ2-7, with D possibly matching TRBD1 (5 bases). The CDR3 covers 13 residues. V was trimmed by 2 bases and J by 1 base, leaving 6 bases between them. Germline V gene sequence: CDR1 KGHSH, CDR2 LQKENI. This CDR3 reads CASSPDSSYEQYV. The CDR3 nucleotides read TGTGCCAGCTCACCAGACAGTTCCTACGAGCAGTACGTC.

The chain uses TRBV9 and TRBJ2-5; either TRBD1 or TRBD2 may fit D (5 bases each). Germline CDR1 is SGDLS and CDR2 is YYNGEE. The CDR3 is 15 residues long. Trimming took off 3 bases at V and 5 bases at J, with 17 bases between the two ends. CDR3 residues: CASSAVPGTGETQYF. DNA of the CDR3: TGTGCCAGCAGCGCAGTTCCGGGGACGGGGGAGACCCAGTACTTC.